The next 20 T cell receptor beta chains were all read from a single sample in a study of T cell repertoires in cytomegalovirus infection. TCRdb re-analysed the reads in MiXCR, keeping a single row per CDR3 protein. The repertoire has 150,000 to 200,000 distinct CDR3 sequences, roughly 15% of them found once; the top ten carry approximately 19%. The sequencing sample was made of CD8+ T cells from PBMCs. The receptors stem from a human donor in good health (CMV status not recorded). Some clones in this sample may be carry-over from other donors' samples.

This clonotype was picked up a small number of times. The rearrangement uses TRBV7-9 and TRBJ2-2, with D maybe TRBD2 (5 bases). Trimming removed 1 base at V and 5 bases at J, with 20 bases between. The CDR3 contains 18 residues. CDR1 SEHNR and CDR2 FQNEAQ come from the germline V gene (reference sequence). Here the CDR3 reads CASSLGVAGQWETGELFF. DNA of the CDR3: TGTGCCAGCAGCTTAGGTGTCGCGGGCCAATGGGAAACCGGGGAGCTGTTTTTT. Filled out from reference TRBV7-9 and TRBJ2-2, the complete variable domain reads DTGVSQNPRHKITKRGQNVTFRCDPISEHNRLYWYRQTLGQGPEFLTYFQNEAQLEKSRLLSDRFSAERPKGSFSTLEIQRTEQGDSAMYLCASSLGVAGQWETGELFFGEGSRLTVL.

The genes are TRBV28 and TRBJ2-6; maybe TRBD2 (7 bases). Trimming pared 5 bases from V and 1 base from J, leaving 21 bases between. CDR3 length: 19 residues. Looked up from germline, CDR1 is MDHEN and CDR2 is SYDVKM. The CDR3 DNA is TGTGCCAGCAGTCCCGGGTGGCGGGGGCGCTTTTCTGGGGCCAACGTCCTGACTTTC. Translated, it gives CASSPGWRGRFSGANVLTF.

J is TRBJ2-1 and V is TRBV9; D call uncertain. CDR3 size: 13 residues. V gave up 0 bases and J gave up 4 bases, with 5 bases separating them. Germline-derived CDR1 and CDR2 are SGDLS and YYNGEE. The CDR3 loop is CASSVGSYNEQFF. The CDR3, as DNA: TGTGCCAGCAGCGTAGGTTCATACAATGAGCAGTTCTTC.

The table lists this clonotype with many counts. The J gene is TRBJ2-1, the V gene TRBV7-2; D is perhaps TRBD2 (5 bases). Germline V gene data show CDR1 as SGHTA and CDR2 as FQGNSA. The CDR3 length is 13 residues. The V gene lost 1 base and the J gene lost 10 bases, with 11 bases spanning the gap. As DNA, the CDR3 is TGTGCCAGCAGCTTAGATCTAGCTGACGAGCAGTTCTTC. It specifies CASSLDLADEQFF.

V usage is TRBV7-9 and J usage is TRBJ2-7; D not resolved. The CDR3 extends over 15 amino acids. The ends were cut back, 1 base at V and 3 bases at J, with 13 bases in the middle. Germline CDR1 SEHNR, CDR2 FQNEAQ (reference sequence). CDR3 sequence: CASSLVSGDIYEQYF. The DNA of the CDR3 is TGTGCCAGCAGCTTAGTAAGTGGAGATATCTACGAGCAGTACTTC.

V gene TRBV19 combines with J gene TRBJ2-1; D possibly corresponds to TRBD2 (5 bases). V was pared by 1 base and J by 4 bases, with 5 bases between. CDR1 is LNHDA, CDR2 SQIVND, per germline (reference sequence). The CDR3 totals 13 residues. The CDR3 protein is CASSIGGYNEQFF. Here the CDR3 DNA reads TGTGCCAGTAGTATAGGAGGGTACAATGAGCAGTTCTTC.

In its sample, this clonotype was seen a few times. The CDR3 spells CASSLAPAPSGEQFF. CDR3 DNA: TGTGCCAGCAGCTTAGCTCCAGCACCTAGCGGAGAGCAGTTCTTC. The chain is built from TRBV7-9 and TRBJ2-1; 7 bases are a match to TRBD2. The CDR3 loop spans 15 amino acids. J gave up 10 bases and V 0 bases, and 9 bases lay outside the gene matches. CDR1 is SEHNR, CDR2 FQNEAQ, per germline (reference sequence).

The CDR3 coding sequence is TGTGCCAGCTTCCTGGGGTCTGGAAACACCATATATTTT. Its translation: CASFLGSGNTIYF. V is TRBV7-6 and J is TRBJ1-3; D unclear. Germline CDR1 and CDR2: SGHVS and FNYEAQ. The CDR3 length is 13 residues. Between the trimmed V and J ends, which lost 8 bases and 1 base, there was a span of 9 bases.

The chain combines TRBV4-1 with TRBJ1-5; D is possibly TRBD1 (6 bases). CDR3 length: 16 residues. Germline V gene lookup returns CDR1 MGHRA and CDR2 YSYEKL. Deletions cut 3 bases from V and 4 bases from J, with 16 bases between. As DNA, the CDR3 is TGCGCCAGCAGCCACCGTGAGGACAGCCTTAATCAGCCCCAGCATTTT. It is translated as CASSHREDSLNQPQHF.

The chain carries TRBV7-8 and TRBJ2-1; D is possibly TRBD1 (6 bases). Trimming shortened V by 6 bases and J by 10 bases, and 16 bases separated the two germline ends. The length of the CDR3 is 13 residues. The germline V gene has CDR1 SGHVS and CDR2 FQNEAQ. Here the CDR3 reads CASRVLARGEQFF. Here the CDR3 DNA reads TGTGCCAGCAGAGTACTCGCCAGGGGAGAGCAGTTCTTC.

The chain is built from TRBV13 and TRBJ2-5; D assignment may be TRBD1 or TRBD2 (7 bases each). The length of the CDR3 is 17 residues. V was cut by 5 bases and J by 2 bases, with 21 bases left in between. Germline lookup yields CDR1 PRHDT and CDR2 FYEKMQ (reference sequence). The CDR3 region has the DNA TGTGCCAGCAGCCAGACAGGGAGGGGTGCGGATCAAGAGACCCAGTACTTC. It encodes CASSQTGRGADQETQYF.

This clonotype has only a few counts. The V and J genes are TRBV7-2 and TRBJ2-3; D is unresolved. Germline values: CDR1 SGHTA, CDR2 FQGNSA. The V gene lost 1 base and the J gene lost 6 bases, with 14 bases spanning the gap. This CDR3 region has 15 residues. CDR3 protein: CASSLGLRIVDTQYF. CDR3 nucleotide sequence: TGTGCCAGCAGCTTAGGACTTCGGATAGTTGATACGCAGTATTTT.

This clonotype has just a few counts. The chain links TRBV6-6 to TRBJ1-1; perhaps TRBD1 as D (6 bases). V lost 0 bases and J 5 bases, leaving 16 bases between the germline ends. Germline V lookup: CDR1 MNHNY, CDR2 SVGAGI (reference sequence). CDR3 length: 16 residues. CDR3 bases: TGTGCCAGCAGTTACTCTTTTCCGGGGGCGACTACTGAAGCTTTCTTT. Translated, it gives CASSYSFPGATTEAFF.

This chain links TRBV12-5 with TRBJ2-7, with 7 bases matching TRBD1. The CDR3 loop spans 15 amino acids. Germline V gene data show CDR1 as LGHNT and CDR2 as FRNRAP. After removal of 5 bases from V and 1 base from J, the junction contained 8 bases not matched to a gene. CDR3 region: CASGPPNRGSYEQYF. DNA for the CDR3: TGTGCTAGTGGTCCACCAAACAGGGGTTCCTACGAGCAGTACTTC.

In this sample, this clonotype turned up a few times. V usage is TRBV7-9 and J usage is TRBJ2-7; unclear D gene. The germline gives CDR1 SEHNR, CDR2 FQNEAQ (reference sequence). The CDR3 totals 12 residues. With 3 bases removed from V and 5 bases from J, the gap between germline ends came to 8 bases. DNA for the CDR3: TGTGCCAGCAGCTTCTTGGGCAACGAGCAGTACTTC. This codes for CASSFLGNEQYF.

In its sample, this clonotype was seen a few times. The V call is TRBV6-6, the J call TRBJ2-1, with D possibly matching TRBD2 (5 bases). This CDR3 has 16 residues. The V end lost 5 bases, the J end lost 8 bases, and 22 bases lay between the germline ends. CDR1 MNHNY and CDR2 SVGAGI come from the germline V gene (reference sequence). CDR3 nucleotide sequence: TGTGCCAGCAGTGGAAAGCGGAGACAATCCCGGGATGAGCAGTTCTTC. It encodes CASSGKRRQSRDEQFF.

The CDR3 spells CASRDGGTPTMDTQYF. CDR3 nucleotides: TGTGCCAGCAGGGATGGTGGGACTCCTACGATGGATACGCAGTATTTT. The chain combines TRBV11-1 with TRBJ2-3, with D possibly TRBD2 on 6 matching bases. The CDR3 length is 16 residues. Germline loops: CDR1 SGHAT, CDR2 FQDESV (reference sequence). V was trimmed by 6 bases and J by 6 bases, leaving 22 bases between them.

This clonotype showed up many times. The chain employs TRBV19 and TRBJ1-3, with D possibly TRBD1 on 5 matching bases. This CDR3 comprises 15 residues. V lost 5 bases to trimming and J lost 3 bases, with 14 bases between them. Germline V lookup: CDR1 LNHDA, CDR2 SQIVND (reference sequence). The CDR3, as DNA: TGTGCCAGTAGTCTCGCCCGAGGGGTTGGAAACACCATATATTTT. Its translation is CASSLARGVGNTIYF.

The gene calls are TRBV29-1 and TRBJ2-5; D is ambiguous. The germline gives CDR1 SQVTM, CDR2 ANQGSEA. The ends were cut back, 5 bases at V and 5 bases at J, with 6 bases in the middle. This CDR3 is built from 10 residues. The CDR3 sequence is CSVLGETQYF. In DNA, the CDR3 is TGCAGCGTTCTCGGTGAGACCCAGTACTTC.

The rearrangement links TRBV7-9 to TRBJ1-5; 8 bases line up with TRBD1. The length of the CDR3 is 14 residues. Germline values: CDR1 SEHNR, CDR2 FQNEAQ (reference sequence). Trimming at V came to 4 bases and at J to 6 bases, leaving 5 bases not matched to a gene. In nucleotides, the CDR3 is TGTGCCAGCAGCTCCCCAGGGGGCCTTCAGCCCCAGCATTTT. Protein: CASSSPGGLQPQHF.